This note documents a single T cell receptor (beta chain) sequence. Its antigen is as yet unknown. CDR3 length: 15 residues. The germline CDR1 and CDR2 sequences are LGHNA and YSLEER. V dropped 0 bases and J dropped 4 bases, with 12 bases sitting between them. TCRdb called the reads again in MiXCR, with one record for every CDR3 protein. Altogether about 890,000 distinct CDR3 sequences are present, roughly 31% being singletons, with the ten largest covering under 15%. This sample was included in a study of T cell repertoires in cytomegalovirus infection. Whole-study context: In the study, CMV epitopes included recently identified HLA-C-restricted and well-studied HLA-B-restricted ones. Public TCR beta signatures provided an indication of both CMV infection and a matching HLA type. Points from the study as a whole: The ex vivo response was dominated by HLA-C-restricted CMV-specific TCR beta clonotypes.

The TCR comes from a human donor in good health (CMV status not recorded). Some clones in this sample may be carry-over from other donors' samples. The chain recombines TRBV4-3 with TRBJ1-2, with TRBD1 as a possible D gene (5 bases). The source was cultured CD8+ T cells from PBMCs, collected from culture after CMV antigen stimulation. CDR3 DNA: TGCGCCAGCAGCCAAGATTTGGGGCTGTTCTATGGCTACACCTTC. Protein: CASSQDLGLFYGYTF.